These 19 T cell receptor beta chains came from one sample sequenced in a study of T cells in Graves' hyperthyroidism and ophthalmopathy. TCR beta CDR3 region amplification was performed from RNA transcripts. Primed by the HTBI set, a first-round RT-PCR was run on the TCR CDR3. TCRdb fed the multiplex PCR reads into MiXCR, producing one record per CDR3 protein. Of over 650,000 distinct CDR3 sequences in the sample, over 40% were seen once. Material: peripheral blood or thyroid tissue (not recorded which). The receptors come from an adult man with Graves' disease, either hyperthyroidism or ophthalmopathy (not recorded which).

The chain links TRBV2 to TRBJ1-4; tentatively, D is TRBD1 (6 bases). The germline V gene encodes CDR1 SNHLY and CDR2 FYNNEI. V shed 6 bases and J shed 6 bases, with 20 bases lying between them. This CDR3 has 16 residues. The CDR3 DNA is TGTGCCAGCAGCTTAAGCCCAGGGGCGTCGTATGAAAAACTGTTTTTT. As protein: CASSLSPGASYEKLFF.

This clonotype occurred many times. In nucleotides, the CDR3 is TGTGCCAGCAGTGGGGTCACCTTCTCCTACGAGCAGTACTTC. Translated, it gives CASSGVTFSYEQYF. The gene calls are TRBV2 and TRBJ2-7; D call uncertain. Trimming took 4 bases from V and 0 from J, leaving 10 bases between them. Germline CDR1 reads SNHLY; CDR2 reads FYNNEI. The CDR3 has 14 residues.

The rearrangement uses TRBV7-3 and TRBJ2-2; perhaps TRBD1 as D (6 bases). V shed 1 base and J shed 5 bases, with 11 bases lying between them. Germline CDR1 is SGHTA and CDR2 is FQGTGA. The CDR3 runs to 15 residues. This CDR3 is CASSLIMGHTGELFF. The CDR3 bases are TGTGCCAGCAGCTTAATTATGGGACATACCGGGGAGCTGTTTTTT.

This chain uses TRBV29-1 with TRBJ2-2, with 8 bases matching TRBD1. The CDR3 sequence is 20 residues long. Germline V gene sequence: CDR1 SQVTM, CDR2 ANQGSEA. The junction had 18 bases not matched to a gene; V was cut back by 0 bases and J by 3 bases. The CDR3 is CSVEEPTGGRNDGYTGELFF. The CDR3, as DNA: TGCAGCGTTGAAGAGCCTACAGGGGGGCGGAATGATGGCTACACCGGGGAGCTGTTTTTT.

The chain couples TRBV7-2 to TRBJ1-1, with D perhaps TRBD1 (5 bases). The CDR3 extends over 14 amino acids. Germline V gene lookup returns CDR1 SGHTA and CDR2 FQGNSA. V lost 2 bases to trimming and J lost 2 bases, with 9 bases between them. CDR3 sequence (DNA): TGTGCCAGCAGCTTAATCGACAGTAACACTGAAGCTTTCTTT. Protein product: CASSLIDSNTEAFF.

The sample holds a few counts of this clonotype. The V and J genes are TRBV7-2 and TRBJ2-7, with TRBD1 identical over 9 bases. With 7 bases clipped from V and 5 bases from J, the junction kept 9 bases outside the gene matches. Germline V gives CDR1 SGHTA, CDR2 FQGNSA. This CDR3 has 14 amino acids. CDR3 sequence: CASTAQGASHEQYF. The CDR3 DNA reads TGTGCCAGCACCGCACAGGGGGCTAGCCACGAGCAGTACTTC. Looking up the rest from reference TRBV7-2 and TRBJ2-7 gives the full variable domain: GAGVSQSPSNKVTEKGKDVELRCDPISGHTALYWYRQSLGQGLEFLIYFQGNSAPDKSGLPSDRFSAERTGGSVSTLTIQRTQQEDSAVYLCASTAQGASHEQYFGPGTRLTVT.

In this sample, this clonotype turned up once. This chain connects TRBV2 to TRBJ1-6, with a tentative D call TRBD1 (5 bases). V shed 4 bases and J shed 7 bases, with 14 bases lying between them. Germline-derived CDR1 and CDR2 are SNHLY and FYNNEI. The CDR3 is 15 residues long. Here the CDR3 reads CASSGVGGDNSPLHF. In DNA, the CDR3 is TGTGCCAGCAGTGGAGTCGGGGGGGACAATTCACCCCTCCACTTT.

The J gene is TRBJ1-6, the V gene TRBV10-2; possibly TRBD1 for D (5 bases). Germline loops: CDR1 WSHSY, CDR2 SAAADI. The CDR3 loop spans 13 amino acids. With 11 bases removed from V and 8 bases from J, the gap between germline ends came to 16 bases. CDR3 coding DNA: TGCGCCTCTACAGAGGGACTACATTCACCCCTCCACTTT. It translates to CASTEGLHSPLHF.

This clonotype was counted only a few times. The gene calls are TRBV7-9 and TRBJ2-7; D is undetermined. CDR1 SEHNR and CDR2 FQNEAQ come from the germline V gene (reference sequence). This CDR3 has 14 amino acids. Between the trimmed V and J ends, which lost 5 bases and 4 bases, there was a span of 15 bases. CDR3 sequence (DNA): TGTGCCAGCAGCCGACCCTCGGCAGGTTACGAGCAGTACTTC. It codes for CASSRPSAGYEQYF.

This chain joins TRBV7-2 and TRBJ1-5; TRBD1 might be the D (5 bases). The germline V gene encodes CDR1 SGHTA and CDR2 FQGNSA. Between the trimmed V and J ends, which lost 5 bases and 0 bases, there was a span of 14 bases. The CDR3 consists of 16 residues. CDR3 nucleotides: TGTGCCAGCAGCCTACCGGGCAGGGATAGCAATCAGCCCCAGCATTTT. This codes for CASSLPGRDSNQPQHF.

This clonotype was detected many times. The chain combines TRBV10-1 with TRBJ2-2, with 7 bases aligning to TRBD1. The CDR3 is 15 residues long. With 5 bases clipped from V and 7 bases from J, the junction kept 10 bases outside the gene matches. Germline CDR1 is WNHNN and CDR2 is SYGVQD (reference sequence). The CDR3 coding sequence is TGCGCCAGCAGTCTATCTCACAGGGGCCACGGGGAGCTGTTTTTT. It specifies CASSLSHRGHGELFF.

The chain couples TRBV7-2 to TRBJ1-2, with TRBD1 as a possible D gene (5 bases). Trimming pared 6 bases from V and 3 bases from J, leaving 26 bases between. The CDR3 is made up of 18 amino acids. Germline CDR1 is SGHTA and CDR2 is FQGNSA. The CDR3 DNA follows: TGTGCCAGCAGTGAAATTGGGGCCGGGGACCTATTAGACTATGGCTACACCTTC. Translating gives CASSEIGAGDLLDYGYTF.

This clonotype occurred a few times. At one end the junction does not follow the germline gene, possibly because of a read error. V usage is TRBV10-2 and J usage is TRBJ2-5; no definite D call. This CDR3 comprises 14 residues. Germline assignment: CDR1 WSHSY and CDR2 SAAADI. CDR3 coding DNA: TGTGCCAGCAGTGAGACTTGGCTCCAAGAGACCCAGTACTTC. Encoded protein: CASSETWLQETQYF.

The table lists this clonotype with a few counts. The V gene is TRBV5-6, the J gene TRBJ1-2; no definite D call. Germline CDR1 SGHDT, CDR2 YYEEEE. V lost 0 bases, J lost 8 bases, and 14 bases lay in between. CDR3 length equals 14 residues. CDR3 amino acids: CASSLGSGARGYTF. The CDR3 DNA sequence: TGTGCCAGCAGCTTGGGATCAGGAGCAAGGGGCTACACCTTC.

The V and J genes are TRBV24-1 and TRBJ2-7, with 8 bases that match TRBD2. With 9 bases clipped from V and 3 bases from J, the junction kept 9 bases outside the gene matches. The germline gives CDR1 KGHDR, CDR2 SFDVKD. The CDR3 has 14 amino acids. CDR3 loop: CATGTGTRGYEQYF. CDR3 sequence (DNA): TGTGCCACCGGGACCGGGACTAGGGGCTACGAGCAGTACTTC.

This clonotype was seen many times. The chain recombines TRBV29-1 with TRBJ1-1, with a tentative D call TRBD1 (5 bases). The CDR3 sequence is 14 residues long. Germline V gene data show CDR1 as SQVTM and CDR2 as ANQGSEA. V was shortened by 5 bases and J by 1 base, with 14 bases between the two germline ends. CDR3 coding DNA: TGCAGCGTTTTGCGGGGCGCGGGGAACACTGAAGCTTTCTTT. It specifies CSVLRGAGNTEAFF.

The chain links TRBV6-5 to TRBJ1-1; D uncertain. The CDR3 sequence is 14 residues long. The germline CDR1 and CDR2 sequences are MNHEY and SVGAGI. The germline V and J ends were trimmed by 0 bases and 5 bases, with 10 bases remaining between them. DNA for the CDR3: TGTGCCAGCAGTTACTCTCATGGACGAACTGAAGCTTTCTTT. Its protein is CASSYSHGRTEAFF.

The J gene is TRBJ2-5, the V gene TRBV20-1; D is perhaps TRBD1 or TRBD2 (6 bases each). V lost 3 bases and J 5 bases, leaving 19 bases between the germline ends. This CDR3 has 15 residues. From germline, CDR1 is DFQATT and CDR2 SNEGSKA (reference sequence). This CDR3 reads CSASFQGTLLETQYF. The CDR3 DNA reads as TGCAGTGCTAGTTTTCAGGGGACTCTCCTGGAGACCCAGTACTTC.

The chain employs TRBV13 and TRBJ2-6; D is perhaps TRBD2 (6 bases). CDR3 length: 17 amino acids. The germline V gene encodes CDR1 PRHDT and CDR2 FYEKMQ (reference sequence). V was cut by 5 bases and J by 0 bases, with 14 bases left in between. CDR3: CASSTGDGLSGANVLTF. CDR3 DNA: TGTGCCAGCAGCACGGGGGACGGCCTCTCTGGGGCCAACGTCCTGACTTTC. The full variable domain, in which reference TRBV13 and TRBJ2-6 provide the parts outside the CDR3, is AAGVIQSPRHLIKEKRETATLKCYPIPRHDTVYWYQQGPGQDPQFLISFYEKMQSDKGSIPDRFSAQQFSDYHSELNMSSLELGDSALYFCASSTGDGLSGANVLTFGAGSRLTVL.